These T cell receptor beta chains were read from a single sample in a study of blood T cells in healthy people across ages. TCRdb re-called the 5' RACE reads through MiXCR, storing one row per CDR3 protein. The sample yields approximately 690,000 distinct CDR3 sequences, 58% seen once. What was sequenced was blood. Every receptor here comes from a man between 60 and 75 years old in good health. CDR3s include the opening cysteine and the closing phenylalanine or tryptophan. The order of the fields is V gene, clone size, D gene, J gene, CDR3 DNA, CDR3 protein. D genes are given only for firm matches. Not every row has a clone size; where given, it reads once, few, many or a size class.

TRBV5-1	.	TRBD2	TRBJ2-3	TGCGCCAGCAGCCCGGGGACTAGTGTGGGCACAGATACGCAGTATTTT	CASSPGTSVGTDTQYF
TRBV13	.	.	TRBJ2-5	TGTGCCAGCAGCGGGTCCTATGGGGGCACAACGGAGACCCAGTACTTC	CASSGSYGGTTETQYF
TRBV24-1	.	.	TRBJ1-2	TGTGCCACCAGTGATTTTAGTGGGGCTGGCTACACCTTC	CATSDFSGAGYTF
TRBV7-6	.	.	TRBJ2-5	TGTGCCAGCAGCTTAGGGTTGGGCAGGCAAGAGACCCAGTACTTC	CASSLGLGRQETQYF
TRBV5-1	.	.	TRBJ1-2	TGCGCCAGCAGTGAAGATGCATCTGGCTATGGCTACACCTTC	CASSEDASGYGYTF
TRBV18	.	TRBD2	TRBJ2-1	TGTGCCAGCTCACCAAAACTAGCGGGGGGCTACAATGAGCAGTTCTTC	CASSPKLAGGYNEQFF
TRBV2	.	.	TRBJ1-4	TGTGCCAGCAGTGCGGACGGCGGGAATGAAAAACTGTTTTTT	CASSADGGNEKLFF
TRBV3-1	.	TRBD1	TRBJ1-1	TGTGCCAGCAGCCAGGACAGGGACTATGAAGCTTTCTTT	CASSQDRDYEAFF
TRBV5-5	.	.	TRBJ2-3	TGTGCCAGCCGCGTTTCTAGCACAGATACGCAGTATTTT	CASRVSSTDTQYF
TRBV20-1	.	TRBD2	TRBJ2-1	TGCAGTGCGATTCAGCGGGGGGGCTGGGATGAGCAGTTCTTC	CSAIQRGGWDEQFF
TRBV5-1	.	.	TRBJ2-3	TGCGCCAGCAGCTCCGGAGGGGGGGCTGCAGATACGCAGTATTTT	CASSSGGGAADTQYF
TRBV4-1	.	TRBD1	TRBJ1-1	TGCGCCAGCAGCCGAGGACAGGGGAACACTGAAGCTTTCTTT	CASSRGQGNTEAFF
TRBV9	many	.	TRBJ2-2	TGTGCCAGCAGCGTATTACAGTACACCGGGGAGCTGTTTTTT	CASSVLQYTGELFF
TRBV28	.	.	TRBJ2-3	TGTGCCACGGCAAGGGGACGAACAGATACGCAGTATTTT	CATARGRTDTQYF
TRBV6-2/TRBV6-3	.	.	TRBJ2-5	TGTGCCAGCAGAAGTCTAGGGGCGGAGACCCAGTACTTC	CASRSLGAETQYF
TRBV3-1	.	.	TRBJ1-2	TGTGCCAGCAGCCAACTCTTGGCAGGCTACACCTTC	CASSQLLAGYTF
TRBV11-2	few	TRBD2	TRBJ2-5	TGTGCCAGCAGCTTAGGGTTCCAGCGGGGGGTTCAAGAGACCCAGTACTTC	CASSLGFQRGVQETQYF
TRBV2	.	TRBD1	TRBJ2-2	TGTGCCAGCAGTGGGCAAGGACAGGGCTGGACCGGGGAGCTGTTTTTT	CASSGQGQGWTGELFF
TRBV5-1	.	.	TRBJ1-1	TGCGCCAGCAGCGCTCACAGCGACCCGAACACTGAAGCTTTCTTT	CASSAHSDPNTEAFF
TRBV20-1	.	TRBD2	TRBJ2-5	TGCAGTGCTAGTCTAGCGGGGGCCCAGTACCAAGAGACCCAGTACTTC	CSASLAGAQYQETQYF
TRBV6-5	.	.	TRBJ2-2	TGTGCCAGCAGGAGGGGGACCGGGGAGCTGTTTTTT	CASRRGTGELFF
TRBV28	.	.	TRBJ2-5	TGTGCCAGCAGTGTCTACCAGACCCAGTACTTC	CASSVYQTQYF
TRBV29-1	once	TRBD1	TRBJ1-1	TGCAGCGTTAGACGACAGGGAATGGACACTGAAGCTTTCTTT	CSVRRQGMDTEAFF
TRBV3-1	.	.	TRBJ2-5	TGTGCCAGCAGCCTACGAGCTTTACAGCGCTACCAAGAGACCCAGTACTTC	CASSLRALQRYQETQYF
TRBV21-1	few	.	TRBJ2-1	TGTGCCAGCGGCGGACAGGGCGCTTACAATGAGCAGTTCTTC	CASGGQGAYNEQFF
TRBV29-1	.	.	TRBJ2-5	TGCAGCGTTGAAGATCGGGTGGACAGAAGAGAGACCCAGTACTTC	CSVEDRVDRRETQYF
TRBV7-2	many	TRBD2	TRBJ2-3	TGTGCCAGCAGCTTAGGGGTTGGCGGGGGGGCCACAGATACGCAGTATTTT	CASSLGVGGGATDTQYF
TRBV7-2	once	TRBD2	TRBJ2-1	TGTGCCAGCAGCCCCCTGACTAGCGGGGGGGCGAATGAGCAGTTCTTC	CASSPLTSGGANEQFF
TRBV12-5	few	TRBD1	TRBJ2-7	TGTGCTAGTGGACCAACGACAGGGGCCGAGCAGTACTTC	CASGPTTGAEQYF
TRBV7-9	.	TRBD1	TRBJ1-1	TGTGCCAGCAGCTTAGTTACAGGGGGCACTGAAGCTTTCTTT	CASSLVTGGTEAFF
TRBV5-5	.	.	TRBJ2-1	TGTGCCAGCTTCCCCGGCCCGCAGGGCAAGGGGGATGAGCAGTTCTTC	CASFPGPQGKGDEQFF
TRBV29-1	.	.	TRBJ1-1	TGCAGCGTTTCGACAAACGCGGTGGGCACTGAAGCTTTCTTT	CSVSTNAVGTEAFF
TRBV4-1	.	.	TRBJ2-7	TGCGCCAGCAGCCAAGCTCTGGCGCCAAACCCCTACGAGCAGTACTTC	CASSQALAPNPYEQYF
TRBV28	.	TRBD2	TRBJ2-5	TGTGCCAGCAGTTTTGGGCTAGCGGGGGGGAACCAAGAGACCCAGTACTTC	CASSFGLAGGNQETQYF
TRBV7-9	few	.	TRBJ1-1	TGTGCCAGCAGCTCGGACACAAACACTGAAGCTTTCTTT	CASSSDTNTEAFF
TRBV10-2	.	.	TRBJ2-7	TGCGCCACCCAAAGGGACCGATCCTACGAGCAGTACTTC	CATQRDRSYEQYF
TRBV7-7	few	TRBD2	TRBJ2-1	TGTGCCAGCAGCCGGGGACTAGCGGACTACAATGAGCAGTTCTTC	CASSRGLADYNEQFF
TRBV5-6	many	.	TRBJ2-7	TGTGCCAGCAGCTCGGAAACAGGGCCCTACGAGCAGTACTTC	CASSSETGPYEQYF
TRBV24-1	.	TRBD1	TRBJ2-1	TGTGCCACCAGTGACCCCGGACAGGGGACGGGTGAGCAGTTCTTC	CATSDPGQGTGEQFF
TRBV2	.	TRBD1	TRBJ1-2	TGTGCCAGTCTACGGGACAGAGCTAACTATGGCTACACCTTC	CASLRDRANYGYTF
TRBV2	few	.	TRBJ2-7	TGTGCCAGCAGCTTAAATCCCTACGAGCAGTACTTC	CASSLNPYEQYF
TRBV24-1	few	.	TRBJ2-3	TGTGCCACCAGTGCCGCGGGGTTCACAGATACGCAGTATTTT	CATSAAGFTDTQYF
TRBV10-3	.	TRBD1	TRBJ2-5	TGTGCCATCGGGACAGGTGAAGGGACCCAGTACTTC	CAIGTGEGTQYF
TRBV5-1	once	.	TRBJ2-3	TGCGCCAGCAGCTTGGATAGCCCTCGCCAGGATACGCAGTATTTT	CASSLDSPRQDTQYF
TRBV5-1	once	TRBD2	TRBJ2-3	TGCGCCAGCAGCAATCTAGCGGGGATAAGCACAGATACGCGGTATTTT	CASSNLAGISTDTRYF
TRBV3-1	.	TRBD1	TRBJ2-1	TGTGCCAGCAGCGGGGACAGCGGCGTGCAGTTCTTC	CASSGDSGVQFF
TRBV7-2	few	.	TRBJ2-5	TGTGCCAGCAGCTTAAGCATCGACAGGAGACAAGAGACCCAGTACTTC	CASSLSIDRRQETQYF
TRBV12-3/TRBV12-4	.	TRBD1	TRBJ2-1	TGTGCCAGCAGTTTCCAAACGACAGGGGGCCTGAATGAGCAGTTCTTC	CASSFQTTGGLNEQFF
TRBV28	.	TRBD2	TRBJ2-7	TGTGCCAGCAGTTTCCGAACTAGCGGGGGGCCCTACGAGCAGTACTTC	CASSFRTSGGPYEQYF
TRBV5-1	once	TRBD2	TRBJ2-3	TGCGCCAGCAGCTTGCCAAGCGGGGGAACCACAGATACGCAGTATTTT	CASSLPSGGTTDTQYF
TRBV7-9	.	.	TRBJ2-3	TGTGCTAGCGGATCTACAGATACGCAGTATTTT	CASGSTDTQYF
TRBV7-2	few	TRBD2	TRBJ2-7	TGTGCCAGCAGCTTTAGCGGGGGGGCCTCCTACGAGCAGTACTTC	CASSFSGGASYEQYF
TRBV27	.	.	TRBJ2-1	TGTGCCAGCAGTTTATCGCGCCAGGAGCGTGAGCAGTTCTTC	CASSLSRQEREQFF
TRBV5-1	.	.	TRBJ2-7	TGCGCCAGCAGACAGGACCCAAGCTCCTGCGAGCAGTACTTC	CASRQDPSSCEQYF